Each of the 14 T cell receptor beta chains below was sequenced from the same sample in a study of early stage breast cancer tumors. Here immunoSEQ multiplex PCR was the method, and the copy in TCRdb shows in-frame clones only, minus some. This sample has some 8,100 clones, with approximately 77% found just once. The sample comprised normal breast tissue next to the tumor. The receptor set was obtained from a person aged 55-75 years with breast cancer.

The CDR3 is CASSLLWGLAGDNEQFF. The CDR3 DNA reads TGTGCCAGCAGCTTATTATGGGGACTAGCGGGTGACAATGAGCAGTTCTTC. The chain uses TRBV11-2 and TRBJ2-1; the match to TRBD2 covers 12 bases. The length of the CDR3 is 17 residues. Germline V gives CDR1 SGHAT, CDR2 FQNNGV. The ends lost 2 bases at V and 5 bases at J; junction bases unmatched: 7. Full variable domain (missing parts from reference TRBV11-2 and TRBJ2-1): EAGVAQSPRYKIIEKRQSVAFWCNPISGHATLYWYQQILGQGPKLLIQFQNNGVVDDSQLPKDRFSAERLKGVDSTLKIQPAKLEDSAVYLCASSLLWGLAGDNEQFFGPGTRLTVL.

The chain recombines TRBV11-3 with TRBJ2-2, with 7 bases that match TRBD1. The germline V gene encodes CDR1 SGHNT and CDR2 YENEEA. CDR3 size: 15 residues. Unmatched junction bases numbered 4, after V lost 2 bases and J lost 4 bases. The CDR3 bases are TGTGCCAGCAGCTTAACAGGGGTGGGCACCGGGGAGCTGTTTTTT. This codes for CASSLTGVGTGELFF.

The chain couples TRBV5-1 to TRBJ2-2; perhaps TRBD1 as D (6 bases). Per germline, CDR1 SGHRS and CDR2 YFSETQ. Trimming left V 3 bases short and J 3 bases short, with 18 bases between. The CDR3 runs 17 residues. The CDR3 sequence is CASSWFKNGQYTGELFF. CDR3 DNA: TGCGCCAGCAGCTGGTTTAAGAACGGACAGTACACCGGGGAGCTGTTTTTT.

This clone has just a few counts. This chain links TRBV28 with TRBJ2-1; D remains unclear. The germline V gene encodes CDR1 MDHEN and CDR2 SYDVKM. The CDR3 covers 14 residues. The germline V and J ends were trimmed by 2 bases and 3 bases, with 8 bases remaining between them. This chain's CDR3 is CASSLEADYNEQFF. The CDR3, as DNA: TGTGCCAGCAGTTTAGAAGCAGACTACAATGAGCAGTTCTTC.

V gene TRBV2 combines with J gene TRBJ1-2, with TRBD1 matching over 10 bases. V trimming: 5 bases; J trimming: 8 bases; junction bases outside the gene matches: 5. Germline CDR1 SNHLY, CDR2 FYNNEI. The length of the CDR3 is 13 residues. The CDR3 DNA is TGTGCCAGCAGTTCCGGGACAGGGGTGGGCTACACCTTC. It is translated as CASSSGTGVGYTF. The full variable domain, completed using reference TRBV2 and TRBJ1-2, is EPEVTQTPSHQVTQMGQEVILRCVPISNHLYFYWYRQILGQKVEFLVSFYNNEISEKSEIFDDQFSVERPDGSNFTLKIRSTKLEDSAMYFCASSSGTGVGYTFGSGTRLTVV.

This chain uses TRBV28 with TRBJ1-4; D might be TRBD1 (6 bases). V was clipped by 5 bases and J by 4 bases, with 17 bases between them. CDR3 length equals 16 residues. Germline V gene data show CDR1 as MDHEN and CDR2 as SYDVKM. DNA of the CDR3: TGTGCCAGCAGTCCAGGGGTGTTGATTGATAATGAAAAACTGTTTTTT. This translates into CASSPGVLIDNEKLFF. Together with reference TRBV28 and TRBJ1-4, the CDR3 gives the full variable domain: DVKVTQSSRYLVKRTGEKVFLECVQDMDHENMFWYRQDPGLGLRLIYFSYDVKMKEKGDIPEGYSVSREKKERFSLILESASTNQTSMYLCASSPGVLIDNEKLFFGSGTQLSVL.

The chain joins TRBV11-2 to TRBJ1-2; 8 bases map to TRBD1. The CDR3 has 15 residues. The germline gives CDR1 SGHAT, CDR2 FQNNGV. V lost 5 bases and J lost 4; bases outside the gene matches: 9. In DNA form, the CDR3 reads TGTGCCAGCAGCGCTCCGGACAGGGCAAGCTATGGCTACACCTTC. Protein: CASSAPDRASYGYTF.

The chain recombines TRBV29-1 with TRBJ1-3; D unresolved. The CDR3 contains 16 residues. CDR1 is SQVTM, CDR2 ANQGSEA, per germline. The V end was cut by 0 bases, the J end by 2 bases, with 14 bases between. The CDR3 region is CSVEDPGGYTGNTIYF. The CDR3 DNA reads TGCAGCGTTGAAGATCCCGGAGGCTATACTGGAAACACCATATATTTT.

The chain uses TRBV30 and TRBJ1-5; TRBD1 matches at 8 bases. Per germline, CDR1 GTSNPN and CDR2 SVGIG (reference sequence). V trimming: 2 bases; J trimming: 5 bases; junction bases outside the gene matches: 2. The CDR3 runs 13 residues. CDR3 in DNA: TGTGCCTGGAGTAAACAGGGGGATCAGCCCCAGCATTTT. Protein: CAWSKQGDQPQHF.

For the CDR3, the DNA is TGTGCCAGCAGCCAAGACCCCTGGGACAGAAACCTATATGGCTACACCTTC. It codes for CASSQDPWDRNLYGYTF. The V gene is TRBV4-2, the J gene TRBJ1-2; 7 positions match TRBD1. Germline V lookup: CDR1 LGHNA, CDR2 YNFKEQ. The junction had 12 bases not matched to a gene; V was cut back by 0 bases and J by 5 bases. The CDR3 totals 17 residues.

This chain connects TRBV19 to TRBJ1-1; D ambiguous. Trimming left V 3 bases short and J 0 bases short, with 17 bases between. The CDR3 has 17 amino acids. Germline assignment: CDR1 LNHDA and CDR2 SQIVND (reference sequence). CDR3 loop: CASSMGSRGILNTEAFF. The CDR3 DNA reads TGTGCCAGTAGTATGGGCTCGAGAGGTATTCTGAACACTGAAGCTTTCTTT.

The CDR3 reads CASSVDNGAYNEQFF. The CDR3 DNA reads TGTGCCAGCAGCGTAGATAACGGGGCCTACAATGAGCAGTTCTTC. This sequence joins TRBV9 and TRBJ2-1, with D perhaps TRBD2 (5 bases). This CDR3 has 15 residues. V lost 0 bases and J lost 2, with 9 bases in between. Germline V gene sequence: CDR1 SGDLS, CDR2 YYNGEE.

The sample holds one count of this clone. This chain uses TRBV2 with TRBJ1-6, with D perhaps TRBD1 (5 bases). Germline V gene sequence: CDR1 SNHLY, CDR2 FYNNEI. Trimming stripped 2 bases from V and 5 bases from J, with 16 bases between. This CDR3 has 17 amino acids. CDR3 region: CASSERAGGRDNSPLHF. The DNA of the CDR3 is TGTGCCAGCAGTGAAAGGGCTGGGGGACGGGATAATTCACCCCTCCACTTT.

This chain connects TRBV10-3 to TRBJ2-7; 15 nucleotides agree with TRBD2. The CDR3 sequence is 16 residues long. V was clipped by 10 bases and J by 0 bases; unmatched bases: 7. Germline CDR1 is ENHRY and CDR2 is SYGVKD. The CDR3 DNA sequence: TGTGCCAGCTCCGGGACTAGCGGGAGGAGCTCCTACGAGCAGTACTTC. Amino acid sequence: CASSGTSGRSSYEQYF.